This T cell receptor beta chain was documented in a study of beta chain features in type 1 diabetes (dated by TCRdb to the late 2010s). For the wider study: Patients and healthy donors did not differ in mean age, gender distribution, total cell number or subset yield. A total of roughly 100 million sorted cells were examined across all samples, and RNA yield correlated strongly with the number of cells per subset. In the study, recently diagnosed type 1 diabetes patients and matched healthy donors were compared on the TCRB repertoires of their sorted circulating CD4+ T cell subsets. Regulatory and stem cell-like memory subsets were obtained from only 8 patients and roughly 8 healthy donors, while naive and central memory subsets were obtained from all 28 donors. The paper as a whole reports these results and caveats: Because small numbers of individuals were included in the HLA sub-analyses, any influence of HLA type on TCRB rearrangement was left unresolved. Sequencing cDNA rather than genomic DNA could over-represent highly expressing activated cells, although activation and CD3 levels did not differ between groups. Naive, central memory and regulatory TCRB repertoires appeared more similar among patients than among healthy donors. Shorter templates might be favored by PCR, yet because patient and control samples were amplified and corrected together, any such skew would affect both groups equally. Patients with type 1 diabetes made fewer insertions and deleted more nucleotides at VDJ recombination sites, implying thymic rearrangement abnormalities. Type 1 diabetes patients showed a moderate but significant shortening of TCRB CDR3 length in all four CD4+ subsets.

CDR1 MNHEY and CDR2 SMNVEV were looked up in the germline V gene (reference sequence). Including the terminal cysteine and phenylalanine, the CDR3 comprises 11 residues. The entry retains the CDR3 DNA only, 33 bases that are in frame from base 1. In the case of this clone: The antigen it recognizes is unknown. Base qualities are not recorded, but no much larger clone differs from it by a single base.

A single peripheral blood draw of around 100 mL on average was collected from each donor into heparinised tubes. Using a panel that included CD45RO, CCR7, CD25, CD127, CD95 and CD27, naive, central memory, regulatory and stem cell-like memory CD4+ T cells were sorted on a BD FACSAria II. All sorted populations exceeded 98% purity. PBMCs were isolated right away by Lymphoprep density gradient centrifugation and were stained directly, without culture. Samples were stained and sorted in pairs, with one healthy donor and one patient per experiment, so that batch effects were minimized. All of the isolated RNA was reverse transcribed with the High Capacity cDNA Reverse Transcription Kit, so expressed TCRB transcripts were sequenced. Naive, central memory and regulatory T cell samples underwent deep immunoSEQ sequencing, averaging about 3.57 million total reads per sample. After sorted cells were lysed in RLT buffer, RNA was extracted with DNase-treated RNeasy Micro or Mini kits, with the choice depending on cell number. To prevent cross-contamination, every cell subset was processed on its own, while patient and healthy donor samples were processed together. Using the immunoSEQ multiplex PCR, TCRB sequences were amplified from cDNA into 87-bp fragments spanning the CDR3 region. Amplicons were sequenced on the Illumina HiSeq platform. The source study handled its data this way. PCR bias was corrected computationally using synthetic template baselines, and reads within Hamming distance 2 were collapsed, with unmergeable singletons discarded. Reads were aligned against IMGT so that V, D and J genes, CDR3 length and insertions or deletions at six rearrangement sites could be assigned. Clonotype counts were normalized to sorted cell number within each subset before computing true diversity and Gini coefficients with the tcR R package. The overlap coefficient, calculated on TCRB nucleotide sequences, was used to measure repertoire sharing. As a proxy for the pre-selection repertoire, out-of-frame TCRB sequences from naive cells were analyzed. The table was pulled from immuneACCESS by TCRdb, which kept in-frame rearrangements only. Such tables lose some clones; where checked, under half of the loss comes from unresolved V genes, and the rest has no known cause. From that table come the V and J calls and clone size; the DNA was used to work out D and trimming. The table for this sample lists approximately 250,000 clones; 24% of them were counted only once. Of the sample, roughly 0.011% is held by the ten largest clones.

The clonotype was recovered from a young woman with type 1 diabetes. This chain joins TRBV27 to TRBJ2-7; the D gene remains uncertain. The sample comprised naive CD4+ T cells from blood. Sample cell subset or site, as interpreted from the label and publication: true naive CD4+ T cells. The CDR3 reads CPMKPFYEQYF. The nucleotide sequence reads TGTCCGATGAAGCCCTTCTACGAGCAGTACTTC.